Each of the 8 T cell receptor beta chains below was sequenced from the same sample in a study of blood T cells in healthy people across ages. A J-beta primer mix and a sample-barcoded 5' primer were used in a second PCR of about 7 to 12 cycles. TCRdb reprocessed the 5' RACE reads with MiXCR, giving one entry per CDR3 protein. The top ten clones hold around 30% of a sample with fewer than 700,000 distinct CDR3 sequences, roughly 43% of them seen once. Sequenced sample: blood. All receptors derive from a man older than 75 in good health.

This clonotype was recorded many times. The chain recombines TRBV4-3 with TRBJ2-1; 12 nucleotides agree with TRBD2. This CDR3 has 16 amino acids. CDR1 is LGHNA and CDR2 is YSLEER in the germline V gene. V shed 3 bases, J shed 3 bases, and the junction held 3 bases outside the gene matches. The CDR3 sequence: CASSHPSGGDYNEQFF. Here the CDR3 DNA reads TGCGCCAGCAGCCACCCTAGCGGGGGGGACTACAATGAGCAGTTCTTC.

This sequence joins TRBV6-2 or TRBV6-3 and TRBJ2-2; D unclear. CDR3 size: 13 residues. With 7 bases removed from V and 3 bases from J, the gap between germline ends came to 9 bases. CDR1 and CDR2 (germline): MNHEY, SVGEGT. This CDR3 reads CASTLGHTGELFF. The CDR3 DNA reads TGTGCCAGCACCCTAGGACACACCGGGGAGCTGTTTTTT.

The chain is built from TRBV27 and TRBJ1-2; TRBD1 agrees at 8 bases. In germline, CDR1 is MNHEY, CDR2 SMNVEV (reference sequence). V lost 0 bases to trimming and J lost 6 bases; unmatched junction nucleotides: 6. The CDR3 contains 15 residues. The CDR3 sequence: CASSLSNPGGNGYTF. CDR3 in DNA: TGTGCCAGCAGTTTATCAAACCCAGGGGGCAATGGCTACACCTTC.

The rearrangement links TRBV29-1 to TRBJ1-1; no firm D call. The CDR3 is 12 residues long. V was pared by 3 bases and J by 2 bases, with 7 bases between. CDR1 SQVTM and CDR2 ANQGSEA come from the germline V gene. DNA of the CDR3: TGCAGCGTTGACACACTTAACACTGAAGCTTTCTTT. It codes for CSVDTLNTEAFF.

The V and J genes are TRBV20-1 and TRBJ2-7, with TRBD2 identical over 8 bases. The CDR3 loop spans 14 amino acids. CDR1 DFQATT and CDR2 SNEGSKA come from the germline V gene (reference sequence). The V gene end was trimmed by 6 bases and the J gene end by 0 bases; junction bases not matched to a gene: 7. CDR3: CSAVAGLSSYEQYF. CDR3 DNA sequence: TGCAGTGCAGTAGCGGGGCTGAGCTCCTACGAGCAGTACTTC.

This clonotype has ten or more counts. The rearrangement uses TRBV29-1 and TRBJ2-3; D is perhaps TRBD1 (5 bases). Trimming cost V 6 bases and J 4 bases, with 20 bases left between them. Looked up from germline, CDR1 is SQVTM and CDR2 is ANQGSEA. There are 15 residues in the CDR3. The CDR3 DNA sequence: TGCAGCGTGGTTACGGACATCCACGGCCCAGATACGCAGTATTTT. Protein product: CSVVTDIHGPDTQYF.

In DNA form, the CDR3 reads TGTGCCTGGACCAAGGGACCGCAGCCCCAGCATTTT. This codes for CAWTKGPQPQHF. The chain links TRBV30 to TRBJ1-5, with D possibly TRBD1 on 5 matching bases. This CDR3 region has 12 residues. Looked up from germline, CDR1 is GTSNPN and CDR2 is SVGIG (reference sequence). V lost 4 bases to trimming and J lost 7 bases, with 11 bases between them.

The V call is TRBV20-1, the J call TRBJ2-7; D not certain. The CDR3 runs to 13 residues. The V gene lost 3 bases and the J gene lost 0 bases, with 9 bases spanning the gap. Germline CDR1 is DFQATT and CDR2 is SNEGSKA (reference sequence). The CDR3 coding sequence is TGCAGTGCTAGCTCAGCTCCCTCCTACGAGCAGTACTTC. It codes for CSASSAPSYEQYF.